This entry concerns a single T cell receptor beta chain. This receptor's antigen is unknown. No much larger clone is present one base from it, and per-base qualities are unavailable. TCRbeta CDR3 sequencing was performed on sorted unstimulated T cells and on proliferating T cells recovered from mixed lymphocyte reactions. Fresh whole blood from approximately ten HLA-typed healthy donors was used to isolate PBMCs. To map where alloreactive clones came from, CD4+ non-regulatory T cells in the unstimulated state were FACS-sorted. The library relied on the immunoSEQ multiplex PCR assay. About 10^5 TCR templates per sample were assayed by the deep sequencing platform. Genomic DNA extracted from sorted T cells was used for TCRbeta CDR3 sequencing. Concerning the study's data processing: The R programming language was used for clonal analysis of the TCRbeta CDR3 data. Alloreactive CD4+ and CD8+ clones were defined by comparing unstimulated samples with post-reaction CFSE-low samples. Alloreactive CD4+ clones were assigned to regulatory or non-regulatory origin by matching sequences to sorted unstimulated Treg and non-Treg repertoires. TCRdb retrieved this table from immuneACCESS and kept in-frame rearrangements only. Not all clones are present; in checked studies, unresolved V genes account for under half, and no reason is known for the remainder. That table is the source of V, J and clone size, and D and trimming were worked out from the DNA. Present in this sample are approximately 100,000 clones, 80% to 95% of which were seen just once. The ten top clones hold more than 10% of the sample.

The source of the sample is a study of siplizumab effects on memory and regulatory T cells (dated by TCRdb to the late 2010s). In terms of the full investigation: The study examined how the anti-CD2 antibody siplizumab affects alloreactive T-cell subsets in allogeneic mixed lymphocyte reactions built from human PBMCs.

Looking up the germline V gene yields CDR1 SNHLY and CDR2 FYNNEI. CDR3 length: 15 amino acids, cysteine to phenylalanine. Just CDR3 DNA is preserved here, 45 bases in frame from base 1. V and J are trimmed by 5 bases and 3 bases, and the gene matches miss 6 bases of the junction. What the authors observed across the whole study: The cumulative frequency of alloreactive sequences that could be traced back to unstimulated CD4+ memory T cells was significantly reduced by siplizumab. Whether proliferating Tregs from siplizumab cultures actually had suppressive function was not functionally confirmed. A naive or memory phenotype could not be assigned to roughly 75-95% of proliferating CD4+ or CD8+ clones. Among mappable alloreactive CD4+ clones, an average Treg-derived fraction of about 69% was observed with siplizumab, compared with approximately 25% in control reactions. Because sequences at frequencies below about 10^-5 were poorly captured, only a minor fraction of alloreactive clones could be mapped back to unstimulated subsets. Greater diversity appeared to be present in unstimulated naive T cells than in memory T cells, and a substantial contribution to the alloresponse seemed to be made by naive cells.

The V gene is TRBV2 and the J gene is TRBJ1-4; 7 of the junction bases match TRBD1. This receptor was obtained from a human donor in good health. The sample was non-Treg CD4+ T cells sorted from blood. The meaning of the sample's cell subset or site label: FACS-sorted unstimulated CD4+ non-regulatory T cells. The CDR3 here reads CASSQTGVANEKLFF. The nucleotide sequence reads TGTGCCAGCAGTCAAACAGGGGTCGCTAATGAAAAACTGTTTTTT.